The 21 T cell receptor delta chains below come from one sample, sequenced in a study of gamma-delta T cells after stem cell transplantation. TCRdb re-analyzed the RT-PCR reads via CATT. The table records around 1,600 delta-chain clones, about 6% of them present only once. What was sequenced was gamma-delta T cells. The receptors derive from a human donor. It is not recorded whose cells these are; they may come from a transplant donor.

This clone was counted only a few times. With a far larger clone one base away, a read error is the likely cause. Other DNA sequences in the sample encode the same CDR3. The CDR3 is CALGERIGLPTVLGDPYTDKLIF. CDR3 DNA: TGTGCTCTTGGGGAACGAATAGGCCTTCCTACGGTCCTGGGGGATCCGTACACCGATAAACTCATCTTT. The gene calls are TRDV1 and TRDJ1, with D possibly called TRDD2 or TRDD3 (9 bases each). Germline lookup yields CDR1 TSWWSYY and CDR2 QGS. The CDR3 extends over 23 amino acids. V shed 1 base and J shed 0 bases, with 33 bases lying between them.

This clone is large in the sample. This sample also contains other DNA sequences that code for the same CDR3. The CDR3 region has the DNA TGTGCTCTTGGGGATGTCGGGCGAGGGAAACGCTCTAAACTCATCTTT. Translating it yields CALGDVGRGKRSKLIF. The chain uses TRDV1 and TRDJ1; D remains ambiguous. V was cut by 3 bases and J by 7 bases, with 21 bases left in between. CDR1 is TSWWSYY, CDR2 QGS, per germline. The CDR3 is 16 residues long.

In the case of this clone: With only one base between it and a far larger clone, this is likely a read error. Other DNA sequences from this sample encode an identical CDR3 as well. In nucleotides, the CDR3 is TGTGCTCTTGGAGCCCGGCGCGCTACTGGGGGAGCTAAACTCATCTTT. It translates to CALGARRATGGAKLIF. The chain uses TRDV1 and TRDJ1; 9 positions match TRDD3. The trim removed 6 bases at V and 7 bases at J, leaving 15 bases unmatched. Germline V CDR1 and CDR2: TSWWSYY, QGS. The CDR3 has 16 amino acids.

This clone was seen more than once but under ten times. This sequence is one base from a far larger clone and is likely a read error. Other nucleotide sequences in the sample specify the same CDR3. The CDR3 DNA sequence: TGTGCTCTTGGGGAACCCCACGACGGATACACTGATAAACTCATCTTT. This sequence encodes CALGEPHDGYTDKLIF. The chain joins TRDV1 to TRDJ1; maybe TRDD3 (6 bases). The CDR3 runs to 16 residues. Germline CDR1 TSWWSYY, CDR2 QGS.

This clone was observed a handful of times. A read error likely explains this, since a far larger clone differs by one base. This specimen includes other DNA sequences encoding the same CDR3. This sequence joins TRDV1 and TRDJ1, with TRDD3 as a possible D gene (7 bases). The CDR3 consists of 23 residues. Germline CDR1 is TSWWSYY and CDR2 is QGS. The CDR3 nucleotides are TGCGCTCTTTTAATAGACCAGGCCTTCCGACTAAGATTACTGGGGCCGAACTCCCCTAAACTCATCTTT. Translated: CALLIDQAFRLRLLGPNSPKLIF.

With regard to this clone: This DNA's translation and the protein TCRdb lists, from a much larger clone, do not match at residue 7, likely due to a read error; the protein shown is translated from the DNA. The V call is TRAV29/DV5, the J call TRDJ1, with 9 bases aligning to TRDD3. CDR1 and CDR2 (germline): NSMFDY, ISSIKDK. This CDR3 contains 17 residues. With V trimmed by 0 bases and J by 2 bases, 11 bases remained unmatched. Here the CDR3 reads CAASGWLTGDTTDKLIF. For the CDR3, the DNA is TGTGCAGCAAGCGGTTGGCTCACTGGGGATACGACCGATAAACTCATCTTT.

As concerns this clone: This likely reflects a read error, since a far larger clone is one base away. The sample has other DNA sequences that encode this CDR3 too. This rearrangement joins TRDV1 to TRDJ1, with 9 bases aligning to TRDD3. Germline assignment: CDR1 TSWWSYY and CDR2 QGS. CDR3 size: 24 residues. The CDR3 bases are TGTGCCCTTGGGGAGCCTCCCCCTCCTTCCCGATTCTACTGGGGGAATACGTACACCGATAAACTCATCTTT. Residues: CALGEPPPPSRFYWGNTYTDKLIF.

On this clone: A single base is all that separates this from a far larger clone, so a read error is likely. The V and J genes are TRDV1 and TRDJ1; 11 bases agree with TRDD3. The CDR3 covers 23 residues. Germline V gives CDR1 TSWWSYY, CDR2 QGS. The CDR3 sequence is CALGELIGWGLLGDMVYTDKPIF. In DNA form, the CDR3 reads TGTGCTCTTGGGGAACTAATCGGTTGGGGGTTACTGGGGGATATGGTGTACACCGATAAACCCATCTTT.

This clone was observed a few times. With only one base between it and a far larger clone, this is likely a read error. Other DNA sequences within the sample encode an identical CDR3. The J gene is TRDJ4, the V gene TRDV2; possible D gene TRDD2, 5 bases. The V gene's germline CDR1 is GEAIGNYY and CDR2 EKD. V was pared by 3 bases and J by 0 bases, with 25 bases between. This CDR3 spans 18 amino acids. In DNA, the CDR3 is TGTGCCTGTGACGATGGCCTTCACCGACCACAGTTTACCAGACCCCTGATCTTT. Translated, it gives CACDDGLHRPQFTRPLIF.

With respect to this clone: TCRdb attributes to this sequence the protein of a much larger clone, which differs from the DNA translation at residue 12; a read error is likely, and the protein displayed is translated from the DNA. This chain connects TRDV2 to TRDJ1, with TRDD3 identical over 13 bases. V lost 3 bases and J lost 3; bases outside the gene matches: 18. CDR3 length equals 20 residues. Germline assignment: CDR1 GEAIGNYY and CDR2 EKD. CDR3 loop: CACDLLGDTRRTNWSDKLIF. In DNA, the CDR3 is TGTGCCTGTGACCTACTGGGGGATACGCGAAGGACAAACTGGTCCGATAAACTCATCTTT.

Concerning this clone: Its ends do not fully match the called genes, so a read error is possible. The chain carries TRDV2 and TRDJ1; 12 nucleotides line up with TRDD3. This CDR3 spans 18 amino acids. Germline V gene lookup returns CDR1 GEAIGNYY and CDR2 EKD. Here the CDR3 DNA reads TGTGCCCGTGACGCCGTACTGGGGGATACTGACGGCACCGATAAACTCATCTTT. Translation gives CARDAVLGDTDGTDKLIF.

The V and J genes are TRDV2 and TRDJ1, with 12 bases identical to TRDD3. Germline CDR1 GEAIGNYY, CDR2 EKD. CDR3 size: 16 residues. V was clipped by 1 base and J by 2 bases; unmatched bases: 4. The chain's CDR3 is CACDTLGDTRTDKLIF. The CDR3 nucleotides are TGTGCCTGTGACACACTGGGGGATACTCGGACCGATAAACTCATCTTT.

In regard to this clone: A far larger clone is off by one base, so a read error is likely. This rearrangement joins TRDV1 to TRDJ1, with D tentatively TRDD2 or TRDD3 (9 bases each). The CDR3 runs 28 residues. Germline assignment: CDR1 TSWWSYY and CDR2 QGS. The CDR3 reads CALGSYRPSYFGGVLGDHYRDRTGKLIF. The CDR3 nucleotides are TGTGCTCTTGGGTCTTATCGCCCTTCCTACTTTGGAGGGGTACTGGGGGACCACTATAGAGATCGTACCGGTAAACTCATCTTT.

This clone was detected a few times. Translating this DNA gives a protein that differs at residue 14 from the TCRdb one, which belongs to a much larger clone; a read error is likely, and the protein shown is this translation. The chain uses TRAV29/DV5 and TRDJ1; D is perhaps TRDD3 (6 bases). CDR3 length: 19 residues. Germline loops: CDR1 NSMFDY, CDR2 ISSIKDK. Trimming cost V 0 bases and J 3 bases, with 27 bases left between them. CDR3 amino acids: CAASVFSGGRALYADKLIF. CDR3 sequence (DNA): TGTGCAGCAAGCGTGTTCTCCGGGGGACGTGCCTTGTACGCCGATAAACTCATCTTT.

The table lists this clone with a few counts. TCRdb's listed protein matches a much larger clone and diverges from this DNA's translation at residue 11, likely through a read error; the protein shown comes from the DNA. The chain recombines TRDV1 with TRDJ1; 11 nucleotides align to TRDD3. Per the germline V gene, CDR1 is TSWWSYY and CDR2 is QGS. This CDR3 spans 16 amino acids. Germline trimming cut 6 bases from V and 3 bases from J; bases unmatched to any gene: 9. The CDR3 bases are TGTGCTCTTGGCCGCTACTGGGGGATAGATGCCGATAAACTCATCTTT. This codes for CALGRYWGIDADKLIF.

In this sample, this clone turned up a few times. The amino acid sequence in TCRdb belongs to a much larger clone and departs from this DNA's translation at residue 9, likely a sequencing read error; the sequence shown is translated from the DNA. V is TRDV1 and J is TRDJ1; 8 bases align to TRDD3. The trim removed 5 bases at V and 1 base at J, leaving 18 bases unmatched. The length of the CDR3 is 19 residues. Germline V CDR1 and CDR2: TSWWSYY, QGS. DNA of the CDR3: TGTGCTCTTGGGACGTGGCCTTCCCACTTGGGGGATGTCACCGATAAACTCATCTTT. Its protein is CALGTWPSHLGDVTDKLIF.

In the case of this clone: With only one base between it and a far larger clone, this is likely a read error. The gene calls are TRDV2 and TRDJ3, with 7 positions matching TRDD3. This CDR3 has 22 residues. Germline trimming cut 0 bases from V and 2 bases from J; bases unmatched to any gene: 18. Germline V gene sequence: CDR1 GEAIGNYY, CDR2 EKD. The CDR3 nucleotides read TGTGCCTGTGACACCGGTTTGGGTCCCCACTGGGGAAGCCCCTGGGACACCCGACAGATGTTTTTC. This encodes CACDTGLGPHWGSPWDTRQMFF.

Regarding this clone: TCRdb's entry gives the protein of a much larger clone, which mismatches this DNA's translation at residue 9, likely from a read error; the protein reported here is translated from the DNA. The J gene is TRDJ1, the V gene TRDV2; 8 nucleotides match TRDD3. Per germline, CDR1 GEAIGNYY and CDR2 EKD. The CDR3 totals 22 residues. With V trimmed by 0 bases and J by 0 bases, 23 bases remained unmatched. CDR3 nucleotide sequence: TGTGCCTGTGACACCGTCTCTGGGGGGATGAGGGGATACCGGACGTACACCGATAAACTCATCTTT. It translates to CACDTVSGGMRGYRTYTDKLIF.

This clone was counted between two and nine times. The protein recorded in TCRdb matches a much larger clone and deviates from this DNA's translation at residue 7, suggesting a read error; the protein here is obtained by translating the DNA. V and J are TRDV1 and TRDJ2; D ambiguous. This CDR3 has 15 amino acids. V was cut by 5 bases and J by 0 bases, with 10 bases left in between. CDR1 and CDR2 from the germline V gene are TSWWSYY and QGS. DNA of the CDR3: TGTGCTCTTGGGACGGAGAGATCTTTGACAGCACAACTCTTCTTT. Protein sequence: CALGTERSLTAQLFF.

In the case of this clone: A read error likely explains why the TCRdb protein, taken from a much larger clone, differs from this DNA's translation at residue 17; the protein shown is translated from the DNA. This chain links TRDV1 with TRDJ1; 9 nucleotides match TRDD3. The V gene end was trimmed by 3 bases and the J gene end by 0 bases; junction bases not matched to a gene: 29. This CDR3 has 24 amino acids. CDR1 TSWWSYY and CDR2 QGS come from the germline V gene. The CDR3 region is CALGEPPPPSRFYWGNMYTDKLIF. The CDR3 DNA reads as TGTGCTCTTGGGGAGCCTCCCCCTCCTTCCCGATTCTACTGGGGGAATATGTACACCGATAAACTCATCTTT.

Remarks on this clone: The mismatch at residue 6 between this DNA's translation and the TCRdb protein of a much larger clone likely reflects a read error; the protein shown is translated from the DNA. The gene calls are TRDV1 and TRDJ1; 8 bases match TRDD3. V lost 1 base, J lost 3 bases, and 25 bases stayed unmatched. Germline V gene lookup returns CDR1 TSWWSYY and CDR2 QGS. The CDR3 is made up of 22 amino acids. The CDR3 is CALGEPGPTSVLGVPYSDKLIF. The CDR3 DNA follows: TGTGCTCTTGGGGAACCCGGGCCTACTTCAGTACTGGGGGTCCCTTACTCCGATAAACTCATCTTT.